Listed below are T cell receptor beta chains from one sample, sequenced in a study of blood T cell repertoires in COVID-19. Repertoires were generated with immunoSEQ multiplex PCR, while TCRdb's copy carries only in-frame clones and drops some. Counted here are about 200,000 clones, 85% occurring once; the ten biggest clones make up approximately 0.97%. Sequenced sample: peripheral blood. The receptor set was obtained from a man between 60 and 75 years old with COVID-19, enrolled during active disease. Each CDR3 is given with its conserved first and last residue. Fields, in order: clone size, V gene, J gene, D gene, CDR3 protein, CDR3 DNA. The D gene is left open where the match is weak. Rows give clone size only sometimes, using once, few, many, or a class for an expanded clone.

size: NA; V: TRBV5-6; J: TRBJ2-7; D: TRBD1; CDR3: CASSLRTGTGNEQYF; DNA: TGTGCCAGCAGCTTGCGCACCGGGACAGGGAACGAGCAGTACTTC
size: NA; V: TRBV29-1; J: TRBJ1-1; D: NA; CDR3: CSATQGSDGTEAFF; DNA: TGCAGCGCTACCCAGGGGTCCGATGGCACTGAAGCTTTCTTT
size: NA; V: TRBV15; J: TRBJ2-7; D: NA; CDR3: CATSRLQDIYYEQYF; DNA: TGTGCCACCAGCAGACTTCAGGACATTTACTACGAGCAGTACTTC
size: NA; V: TRBV28; J: TRBJ1-6; D: TRBD1; CDR3: CASSLGQGLGSSPLHF; DNA: TGTGCCAGCAGTTTGGGACAGGGGTTAGGAAGTTCACCCCTCCACTTT
size: NA; V: TRBV4-2; J: TRBJ2-5; D: NA; CDR3: CASSQATQGLETQYF; DNA: TGTGCCAGCAGCCAAGCTACTCAGGGGTTGGAGACCCAGTACTTC
size: few; V: TRBV7-9; J: TRBJ1-6; D: TRBD1; CDR3: CASSSPTGDYSPLHF; DNA: TGTGCCAGCAGCTCCCCGACAGGGGATTACTCACCCCTCCACTTT
size: NA; V: TRBV6-6; J: TRBJ1-2; D: NA; CDR3: CASRTRRGLLDYGYTF; DNA: TGTGCCAGCAGGACAAGGAGAGGGCTTTTGGACTATGGCTACACCTTC
size: NA; V: TRBV19; J: TRBJ1-1; D: NA; CDR3: CASSTQTVPNTEAFF; DNA: TGTGCCAGTAGTACCCAGACAGTGCCGAACACTGAAGCTTTCTTT
size: NA; V: TRBV30; J: TRBJ1-2; D: NA; CDR3: CAWRMVGRYGYTF; DNA: TGTGCCTGGAGGATGGTGGGCCGGTATGGCTACACCTTC
size: NA; V: TRBV28; J: TRBJ2-4; D: NA; CDR3: CASSSGITGDYF; DNA: TGTGCCAGCAGTTCAGGGATCACGGGAGATTACTTC
size: once; V: TRBV7-8; J: TRBJ1-2; D: NA; CDR3: CASSFDPGYGYTF; DNA: TGTGCCAGCAGCTTTGACCCGGGCTATGGCTACACCTTC
size: NA; V: TRBV20-1; J: TRBJ2-7; D: NA; CDR3: CSASGRRGSYEQYF; DNA: TGCAGTGCTAGTGGGAGAAGGGGCTCCTACGAGCAGTACTTC
size: NA; V: TRBV7-6; J: TRBJ1-1; D: TRBD1; CDR3: CASSPDRVVTEAFF; DNA: TGTGCCAGCAGCCCGGACAGGGTGGTGACTGAAGCTTTCTTT
size: once; V: TRBV2; J: TRBJ1-1; D: NA; CDR3: CASATGTVASEAFF; DNA: TGTGCCAGCGCCACCGGGACTGTGGCCTCTGAAGCTTTCTTT
size: NA; V: TRBV6-5; J: TRBJ1-5; D: NA; CDR3: CASSWGGAHQPQHF; DNA: TGTGCCAGCAGCTGGGGGGGGGCCCATCAGCCCCAGCATTTT
size: NA; V: TRBV5-4; J: TRBJ2-1; D: TRBD1; CDR3: CASSPGGQGANEQFF; DNA: TGTGCCAGCAGCCCCGGAGGACAGGGGGCGAATGAGCAGTTCTTC
size: NA; V: TRBV6-5; J: TRBJ2-1; D: NA; CDR3: CASRGQFSYNEQFF; DNA: TGTGCCAGCAGAGGACAGTTCTCCTACAATGAGCAGTTCTTC
size: NA; V: TRBV28; J: TRBJ1-5; D: NA; CDR3: CASSLWSNQPQHF; DNA: TGTGCCAGCAGTTTATGGTCAAATCAGCCCCAGCATTTT
size: NA; V: TRBV28; J: TRBJ1-1; D: NA; CDR3: CASSLPRPGGIRAFF; DNA: TGTGCCAGCAGTTTACCGCGGCCGGGAGGGATACGGGCTTTCTTT
size: NA; V: TRBV4-2; J: TRBJ2-1; D: TRBD2; CDR3: CASSQEGLAVINEQFF; DNA: TGTGCCAGCAGCCAAGAGGGACTAGCGGTTATCAATGAGCAGTTCTTC
size: NA; V: TRBV11-2; J: TRBJ1-1; D: TRBD1; CDR3: CASSPDRVNTEAFF; DNA: TGTGCCAGCAGTCCTGACAGGGTGAACACTGAAGCTTTCTTT
size: NA; V: TRBV27; J: TRBJ2-2; D: TRBD1; CDR3: CASSRQAQGIAGELFF; DNA: TGTGCCAGCAGTCGCCAAGCACAGGGGATAGCCGGGGAGCTGTTTTTT
size: NA; V: TRBV7-2; J: TRBJ2-7; D: NA; CDR3: CASSLEVAFEQYF; DNA: TGTGCCAGCAGCTTAGAGGTAGCTTTCGAGCAGTACTTC
size: NA; V: TRBV30; J: TRBJ1-4; D: NA; CDR3: CAWSRGGGGEKLFF; DNA: TGTGCCTGGAGTCGGGGAGGGGGTGGTGAAAAACTGTTTTTT
size: NA; V: TRBV4-2; J: TRBJ2-7; D: TRBD2; CDR3: CASSQVLAGVYEQYF; DNA: TGTGCCAGCAGCCAAGTGCTAGCGGGAGTCTACGAGCAGTACTTC
size: NA; V: TRBV11-2; J: TRBJ1-5; D: NA; CDR3: CASSLAPSNQPQHF; DNA: TGTGCCAGCAGCTTAGCCCCAAGCAATCAGCCCCAGCATTTT
size: once; V: TRBV27; J: TRBJ2-7; D: NA; CDR3: CASSQLGRTTEQYF; DNA: TGTGCCAGCAGTCAATTGGGTAGGACTACCGAGCAGTACTTC
size: NA; V: TRBV28; J: TRBJ1-5; D: TRBD1; CDR3: CASLGQLNQPQHF; DNA: TGTGCCAGCCTGGGACAGCTCAATCAGCCCCAGCATTTT
size: NA; V: TRBV7-9; J: TRBJ1-1; D: NA; CDR3: CASTQRGNTEAFF; DNA: TGTGCCAGCACCCAAAGAGGGAACACTGAAGCTTTCTTT
size: NA; V: TRBV3-1/TRBV3-2; J: TRBJ1-1; D: NA; CDR3: CASSRNRNTEAFF; DNA: TGTGCCAGCAGCCGTAATAGGAACACTGAAGCTTTCTTT
size: NA; V: TRBV11-2; J: TRBJ2-7; D: TRBD1; CDR3: CASSLMRQGGEQYF; DNA: TGTGCCAGCAGCTTAATGAGACAGGGTGGCGAGCAGTACTTC
size: NA; V: TRBV2; J: TRBJ1-6; D: TRBD1; CDR3: CASSLTGDSPLHF; DNA: TGTGCCAGCAGCCTTACAGGGGACTCACCCCTCCACTTT
size: NA; V: TRBV30; J: TRBJ1-1; D: NA; CDR3: CAWSLGNTEAFF; DNA: TGTGCCTGGAGTCTAGGGAACACTGAAGCTTTCTTT
size: NA; V: TRBV6-5; J: TRBJ1-5; D: NA; CDR3: CASTDSLYQPQHF; DNA: TGTGCCAGCACAGACAGCCTTTACCAGCCCCAGCATTTT
size: NA; V: TRBV27; J: TRBJ1-2; D: NA; CDR3: CASSPTRFVNYGYTF; DNA: TGTGCCAGCAGTCCTACCCGGTTCGTTAACTATGGCTACACCTTC
size: NA; V: TRBV5-1; J: TRBJ1-1; D: TRBD1; CDR3: CASSTRTGTGGTEAFF; DNA: TGCGCCAGCAGCACCAGAACCGGGACAGGGGGGACTGAAGCTTTCTTT
size: NA; V: TRBV5-6; J: TRBJ1-6; D: TRBD1; CDR3: CASSLQGGNSPLHF; DNA: TGTGCCAGCAGTCTTCAAGGGGGCAACTCACCCCTCCACTTT
size: NA; V: TRBV7-9; J: TRBJ1-3; D: NA; CDR3: CASSLDPGNTIYF; DNA: TGTGCCAGCAGCTTAGATCCGGGAAACACCATATATTTT
size: NA; V: TRBV3-1/TRBV3-2; J: TRBJ2-2; D: NA; CDR3: CASSRGANTGELFF; DNA: TGTGCCAGCAGCCGTGGAGCGAACACCGGGGAGCTGTTTTTT
size: NA; V: TRBV4-3; J: TRBJ2-7; D: TRBD1; CDR3: CASSQAGTGGYEQYF; DNA: TGCGCCAGCAGCCAAGCCGGGACAGGGGGCTACGAGCAGTACTTC
size: NA; V: TRBV27; J: TRBJ2-2; D: NA; CDR3: CASSQGGRATGELFF; DNA: TGTGCCAGCAGTCAGGGGGGACGGGCAACCGGGGAGCTGTTTTTT
size: NA; V: TRBV5-4; J: TRBJ1-3; D: NA; CDR3: CASSLTSTPGNTIYF; DNA: TGTGCCAGCAGCTTGACGTCGACACCCGGAAACACCATATATTTT
size: NA; V: TRBV19; J: TRBJ2-1; D: NA; CDR3: CASSIKGVEGKQFF; DNA: TGTGCCAGTAGTATAAAAGGGGTCGAAGGGAAGCAGTTCTTC
size: NA; V: TRBV28; J: TRBJ1-6; D: TRBD1; CDR3: CASRGTAYNSPLHF; DNA: TGTGCCAGCAGGGGGACAGCCTATAATTCACCCCTCCACTTT
size: NA; V: TRBV12-3/TRBV12-4; J: TRBJ1-5; D: NA; CDR3: CASSFSDNQPQHF; DNA: TGTGCCAGCAGTTTTAGTGACAATCAGCCCCAGCATTTT
size: NA; V: TRBV27; J: TRBJ2-1; D: TRBD1; CDR3: CASSRDRGSYNEQFF; DNA: TGTGCCAGCAGTAGGGACAGGGGATCCTACAATGAGCAGTTCTTC
size: NA; V: TRBV2; J: TRBJ1-6; D: NA; CDR3: CASSARISPTLHF; DNA: TGTGCCAGCAGTGCCAGAATATCCCCCACCCTCCACTTT
size: NA; V: TRBV28; J: TRBJ1-3; D: TRBD1; CDR3: CATRGQGAPGNTIYF; DNA: TGTGCCACCCGCGGGCAGGGGGCACCTGGAAACACCATATATTTT
size: NA; V: TRBV10-3; J: TRBJ2-7; D: NA; CDR3: CAILGDNSYEQYF; DNA: TGTGCCATTCTGGGGGACAACTCCTACGAGCAGTACTTC
size: NA; V: TRBV25-1; J: TRBJ2-5; D: TRBD1; CDR3: CASRTGGETQYF; DNA: TGTGCCAGCAGGACAGGGGGAGAGACCCAGTACTTC
size: NA; V: TRBV3-1/TRBV3-2; J: TRBJ1-1; D: NA; CDR3: CASTRGGVNTEAFF; DNA: TGTGCCAGCACCCGAGGGGGAGTGAACACTGAAGCTTTCTTT
size: NA; V: TRBV28; J: TRBJ1-1; D: TRBD1; CDR3: CASSLSGGTETPF; DNA: TGTGCCAGCAGTTTATCAGGGGGCACTGAAACGCCCTTT
size: NA; V: TRBV2; J: TRBJ2-7; D: TRBD1; CDR3: CASSRDREEQYF; DNA: TGTGCCAGCAGTAGGGACAGGGAGGAGCAGTACTTC
size: NA; V: TRBV7-9; J: TRBJ1-6; D: NA; CDR3: CASSNQGRVSLHF; DNA: TGTGCCAGCAGTAATCAGGGGCGGGTTTCCCTCCACTTT
size: NA; V: TRBV4-2; J: TRBJ1-1; D: TRBD1; CDR3: CASSLGQGNTEAFF; DNA: TGTGCCAGCAGCCTGGGACAGGGGAACACTGAAGCTTTCTTT
size: NA; V: TRBV9; J: TRBJ2-1; D: NA; CDR3: CASSARGGTYNEQFF; DNA: TGTGCCAGCAGCGCGAGGGGGGGTACCTACAATGAGCAGTTCTTC
size: NA; V: TRBV28; J: TRBJ2-7; D: TRBD2; CDR3: CASRPLTSGRAHEQYF; DNA: TGTGCCAGCAGACCCCTGACTAGCGGGAGGGCCCACGAGCAGTACTTC
size: NA; V: TRBV7-9; J: TRBJ2-5; D: NA; CDR3: CASSLHTGFETQYF; DNA: TGTGCCAGCAGCTTGCACACAGGGTTCGAGACCCAGTACTTC
size: NA; V: TRBV5-6; J: TRBJ1-5; D: NA; CDR3: CASSFRRGNQPQHF; DNA: TGTGCCAGCAGCTTTCGGCGGGGGAATCAGCCCCAGCATTTT
size: NA; V: TRBV19; J: TRBJ2-6; D: TRBD1; CDR3: CASSSPGQTRPGANVLTF; DNA: TGTGCCAGTAGTTCGCCGGGACAGACCCGACCTGGGGCCAACGTCCTGACTTTC